Included here is one TCR beta chain sequence, with context. This specimen belongs to a study of cytotoxic CD8 clonotypes in ibrutinib-treated CLL. Investigators sought sequencing depths of between 1 in 200,000 and 1 in 1 million T cells. Clones were read by immunoSEQ multiplex PCR, and TCRdb kept only the in-frame ones, dropping some. Of fewer than 35,000 clones detected, around 63% appear once; the ten largest clones hold less than 65%. Trimming shortened V by 3 bases and J by 6 bases, and 12 bases separated the two germline ends. This CDR3 has 13 residues. Germline V gene lookup returns CDR1 GTSNPN and CDR2 SVGIG (reference sequence).

The rearrangement links TRBV30 to TRBJ1-5, with D perhaps TRBD1 (5 bases). The receptor's source is a human donor with chronic lymphocytic leukemia. The sample here was PBMCs, taken after 24 months of ibrutinib treatment. The CDR3 loop reads CAWRGTSGQPQHF. CDR3 bases: TGTGCCTGGAGAGGGACTTCGGGTCAGCCCCAGCATTTT.